This is a list of T cell receptor beta chains from one sample in a study of identifying expanded T cells in peripheral blood. The protocol was immunoSEQ multiplex PCR, while the TCRdb copy is restricted to in-frame clones and leaves out a portion. The table lists about 110,000 clones, roughly nine tenths of them singletons. What was sequenced was blood. All receptors come from a person between 18 and 69 years old in good health. CDR3s include the opening cysteine and the closing phenylalanine or tryptophan. Fields, in order: V gene, J gene, D gene, clone size, CDR3 length, CDR3 DNA, CDR3 protein. A D gene is named only where the DNA matches it firmly. Where a row states a size, it is once, few, many or the class of an expanded clone; other rows omit it.

>TRBV10-3|TRBJ2-5|TRBD2|once|15
TGTGCCATCAGTGTTAGTAGCGGGAAGGTGGAGACCCAGTACTTC
CAISVSSGKVETQYF
>TRBV7-3|TRBJ2-1|NA|NA|12
TGTGCCAGCACCCCAGGCTACAATGAGCAGTTCTTC
CASTPGYNEQFF
>TRBV11-2|TRBJ2-4|NA|once|15
TGTGCCAGCAGCGAGGGGGGCCCCACCAAAAACATTCAGTACTTC
CASSEGGPTKNIQYF
>TRBV6-6|TRBJ1-2|NA|NA|14
TGTGCCAGCAGTCCCCGGGTGGCGGTGAATGGCTACACCTTC
CASSPRVAVNGYTF
>TRBV7-2|TRBJ2-7|TRBD1|NA|14
TGTGCCAGCAGCGCTGGACAGGGGGTGGACGAGCAGTACTTC
CASSAGQGVDEQYF
>TRBV5-6|TRBJ2-1|NA|NA|16
TGTGCCAGCAGCCCCTTAGCGCTTTCCAATAGCAATGAGCAGTTCTTC
CASSPLALSNSNEQFF
>TRBV7-9|TRBJ2-7|NA|NA|12
TGTGCCAGCAGCTTTGTGGGATACGAGCAGTACTTC
CASSFVGYEQYF
>TRBV7-9|TRBJ1-5|TRBD1|NA|15
TGTGCCAGCAGCTTAGGGACAGGATACAATCAGCCCCAGCATTTT
CASSLGTGYNQPQHF
>TRBV28|TRBJ2-7|TRBD1|NA|14
TGTGCCAGCAGTTCCCGACAGGGGACCTACGAGCAGTACTTC
CASSSRQGTYEQYF
>TRBV6-1|TRBJ2-7|NA|NA|12
TGTGCCAGCTGGTCCCTAGGTTACGAGCAGTACTTC
CASWSLGYEQYF
>TRBV19|TRBJ2-3|TRBD2|NA|16
TGTGCCAGTAGGACTAGCGGGGTCGCTAGCACAGATACGCAGTATTTT
CASRTSGVASTDTQYF
>TRBV16|TRBJ1-2|NA|NA|13
TGTGCCAGCAGCTTACAGGGTCCCGTGGGCTACACCTTC
CASSLQGPVGYTF
>TRBV7-2|TRBJ1-4|TRBD1|NA|17
TGTGCCAGCAGCTTAACGTTGGACAGGGGGATTAAAGGGGGACTGTTTTTT
CASSLTLDRGIKGGLFF
>TRBV5-5|TRBJ2-1|TRBD1|NA|12
TGTGCCAGCAGCTCGACAGGGGATGAGCAGTTCTTC
CASSSTGDEQFF
>TRBV6-1|TRBJ1-5|TRBD1|NA|15
TGTGCCAGCAGACTAAGTGGGACAGGGGGGCAGCCCCAGCATTTT
CASRLSGTGGQPQHF
>TRBV13|TRBJ2-3|NA|NA|14
TGTGCCAGCAGCCCTACAGGGCCCCCAGATACGCAGTATTTT
CASSPTGPPDTQYF
>TRBV5-8|TRBJ2-3|NA|NA|17
TGTGCCAGCAGCTTGGCAGTTAGGGCGGGTTATTCAGATACGCAGTATTTT
CASSLAVRAGYSDTQYF
>TRBV16|TRBJ1-1|NA|NA|16
TGTGCCAGCAGCCAATCCACAGTGACGGTGAACACTGAAGCTTTCTTT
CASSQSTVTVNTEAFF
>TRBV7-9|TRBJ2-1|TRBD2|NA|17
TGTGCCAGCAGGTCCGGGACTAGCGGGAGGGCCTACAATGAGCAGTTCTTC
CASRSGTSGRAYNEQFF
>TRBV5-4|TRBJ2-5|TRBD1|once|13
TGTGCCAGCAGCTTCACAGGGGATGAGACCCAGTACTTC
CASSFTGDETQYF
>TRBV2|TRBJ2-2|NA|NA|13
TGTGCCAGCACGGCAGGCTACACCGGGGAGCTGTTTTTT
CASTAGYTGELFF
>TRBV5-6|TRBJ1-6|NA|NA|15
TGTGCCAGCAGCTTTGGTCTTGGGGGCGGATCACCCCTCCACTTT
CASSFGLGGGSPLHF
>TRBV18|TRBJ2-1|TRBD2|NA|15
TGTGCCAGCTCACCGAGACTAGCGGGGGGGAATGAGCAGTTCTTC
CASSPRLAGGNEQFF
>TRBV9|TRBJ2-5|TRBD1|NA|14
TGTGCCAGCAGCCCACGACAGGGTGGAGAGACCCAGTACTTC
CASSPRQGGETQYF
>TRBV9|TRBJ2-7|NA|NA|14
TGTGCCAGCAGCGTAGCAGACAGGAACTACGAGCAGTACTTC
CASSVADRNYEQYF
>TRBV28|TRBJ2-1|NA|NA|11
TGTGCCTCCCGGGGCTACAATGAGCAGTTCTTC
CASRGYNEQFF
>TRBV4-2|TRBJ2-1|NA|NA|17
TGTGCCAGCAGCCAAGGGGGCCTAGGGTCCCCCTACAATGAGCAGTTCTTC
CASSQGGLGSPYNEQFF
>TRBV6-5|TRBJ2-5|TRBD2|NA|15
TGTGCCAGCAGTTACTCTCCTAGCGGGCAAGAGACCCAGTACTTC
CASSYSPSGQETQYF
>TRBV7-9|TRBJ1-2|NA|NA|11
TGTGCCAGCACCCGCTCAGGTAGCTACACCTTC
CASTRSGSYTF
>TRBV7-9|TRBJ2-1|TRBD2|NA|16
TGTGCCAGCAGCTTAGGGGTTAGCGGGGGGAACAATGAGCAGTTCTTC
CASSLGVSGGNNEQFF
>TRBV19|TRBJ2-5|TRBD2|NA|15
TGTGCCAGTAGTATTGGGGGGGAGTGGGTGGAGACCCAGTACTTC
CASSIGGEWVETQYF
>TRBV7-9|TRBJ2-7|NA|NA|13
TGTGCCAGCAGCTTAGTCAGCAGGAACGAGCAGTACTTC
CASSLVSRNEQYF
>TRBV19|TRBJ1-1|NA|NA|13
TGTGCCAGTAGTATCGGCACTAACACTGAAGCTTTCTTT
CASSIGTNTEAFF
>TRBV5-1|TRBJ2-2|NA|NA|13
TGCGCCAGCAGCTTAGGAAACACCGGGGAGCTGTTTTTT
CASSLGNTGELFF
>TRBV6-6|TRBJ2-2|NA|once|15
TGTGCCAGCAGTCGAGGGACATCCCTTACCGGGGAGCTGTTTTTT
CASSRGTSLTGELFF
>TRBV28|TRBJ1-1|TRBD1|NA|13
TGTGCCAGCAGTCTAGGGACAGGGAGTACAGCTTTCTTT
CASSLGTGSTAFF
>TRBV6-6|TRBJ2-2|TRBD1|once|15
TGTGCCAGCAGCGGGACAGGCCAGAACACCGGGGAGCTGTTTTTT
CASSGTGQNTGELFF
>TRBV29-1|TRBJ2-3|NA|once|15
TGCAGCGTTGAAGTGAGTGGGGGAGTAAGGGATACGCAGTATTTT
CSVEVSGGVRDTQYF
>TRBV2|TRBJ2-1|TRBD1|once|11
TGTGCCAGCAGTGCACAGGGGGGGCAGTTCTTC
CASSAQGGQFF
>TRBV9|TRBJ2-3|NA|NA|15
TGTGCCAGCAGCGCCGCCAAGACCTACTTCGATACGCAGTATTTT
CASSAAKTYFDTQYF
>TRBV11-3|TRBJ1-2|TRBD1|NA|15
TGTGCCAGCAGCCCTACAGGGGGCTCCCCCTATGGCTACACCTTC
CASSPTGGSPYGYTF
>TRBV4-1|TRBJ1-1|TRBD1|once|17
TGCGCCAGCAGCGAAGTTTCGGGGACAGGGGGGAACACTGAAGCTTTCTTT
CASSEVSGTGGNTEAFF
>TRBV7-2|TRBJ2-2|NA|NA|16
TGTGCCAGCAGCTTAGGAAGACGGCTGAACACCGGGGAGCTGTTTTTT
CASSLGRRLNTGELFF
>TRBV6-6|TRBJ1-1|TRBD1|NA|16
TGTGCCAGCAGTTTCCCCAGGACAGGCCGAAACACTGAAGCTTTCTTT
CASSFPRTGRNTEAFF
>TRBV29-1|TRBJ1-1|NA|NA|15
TGCAGCGTTGAAGATCGATGGGTGGGGGACACTGAAGCTTTCTTT
CSVEDRWVGDTEAFF
>TRBV18|TRBJ2-5|NA|NA|15
TGTGCCAGCTCACCACCGGCGGCCAACCAAGAGACCCAGTACTTC
CASSPPAANQETQYF
>TRBV11-2|TRBJ2-1|TRBD2|NA|16
TGTGCCAGCAGCGCGCTAGCGGGGGGGCCCTACAATGAGCAGTTCTTC
CASSALAGGPYNEQFF
>TRBV6-5|TRBJ1-4|TRBD1|NA|14
TGTGCCAGCCGCCCCGGGACAGCTAATGAAAAACTGTTTTTT
CASRPGTANEKLFF
>TRBV28|TRBJ2-7|NA|NA|15
TGTGCCAGCAGTTCCTTAGCGGACCACTCCTACGAGCAGTACTTC
CASSSLADHSYEQYF
>TRBV4-1|TRBJ2-3|NA|NA|14
TGCGCCAGCAGCCAAGGGGAGCCCCCAGATACGCAGTATTTT
CASSQGEPPDTQYF